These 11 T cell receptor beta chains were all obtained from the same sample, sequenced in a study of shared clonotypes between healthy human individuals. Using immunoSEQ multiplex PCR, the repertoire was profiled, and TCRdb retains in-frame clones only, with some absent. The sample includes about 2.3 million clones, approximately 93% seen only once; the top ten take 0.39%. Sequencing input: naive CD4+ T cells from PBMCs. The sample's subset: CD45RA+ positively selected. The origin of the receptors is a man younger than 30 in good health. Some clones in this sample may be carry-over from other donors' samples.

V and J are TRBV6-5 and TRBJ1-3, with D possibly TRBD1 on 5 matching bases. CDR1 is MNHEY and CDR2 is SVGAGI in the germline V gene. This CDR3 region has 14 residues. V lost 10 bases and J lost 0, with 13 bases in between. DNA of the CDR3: TGTGCCACCTCCGGGACGGACTCTGGAAACACCATATATTTT. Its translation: CATSGTDSGNTIYF.

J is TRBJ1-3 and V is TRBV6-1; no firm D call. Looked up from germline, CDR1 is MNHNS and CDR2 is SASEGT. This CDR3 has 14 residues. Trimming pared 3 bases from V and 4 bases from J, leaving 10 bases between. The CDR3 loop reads CASSDIVGGNTIYF. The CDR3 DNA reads TGTGCCAGCAGTGATATAGTAGGAGGAAACACCATATATTTT.

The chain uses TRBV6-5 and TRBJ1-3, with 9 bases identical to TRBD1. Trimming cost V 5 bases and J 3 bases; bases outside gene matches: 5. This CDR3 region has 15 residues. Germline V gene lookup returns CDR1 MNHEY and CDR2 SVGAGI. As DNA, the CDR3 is TGTGCCAGCAGTCTAGACAGGGGGTATGGAAACACCATATATTTT. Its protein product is CASSLDRGYGNTIYF.

The CDR3 nucleotides read TGTGCCAGCAGTGCCGGGACAGGGATATATGTCGAGCAGTACTTC. Its translation: CASSAGTGIYVEQYF. The chain links TRBV9 to TRBJ2-7, with 9 bases that match TRBD1. V lost 5 bases to trimming and J lost 6 bases; unmatched junction nucleotides: 12. In germline, CDR1 is SGDLS, CDR2 YYNGEE. The CDR3 loop spans 15 amino acids.

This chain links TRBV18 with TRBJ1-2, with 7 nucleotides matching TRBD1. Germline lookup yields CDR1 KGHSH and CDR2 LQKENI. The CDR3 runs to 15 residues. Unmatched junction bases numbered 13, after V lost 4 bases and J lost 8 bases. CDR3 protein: CASSRLTGKEGGYTF. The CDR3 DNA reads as TGTGCCAGCTCACGCTTGACAGGGAAAGAAGGAGGCTACACCTTC.

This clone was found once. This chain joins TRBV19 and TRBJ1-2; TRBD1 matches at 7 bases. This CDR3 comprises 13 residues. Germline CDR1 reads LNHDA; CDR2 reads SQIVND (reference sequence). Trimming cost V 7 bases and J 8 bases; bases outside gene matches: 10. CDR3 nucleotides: TGTGCCAGTACCCCAGAGACAGGGATAGGCTACACCTTC. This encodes CASTPETGIGYTF. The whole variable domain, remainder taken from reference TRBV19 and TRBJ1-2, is DGGITQSPKYLFRKEGQNVTLSCEQNLNHDAMYWYRQDPGQGLRLIYYSQIVNDFQKGDIAEGYSVSREKKESFPLTVTSAQKNPTAFYLCASTPETGIGYTFGSGTRLTVV.

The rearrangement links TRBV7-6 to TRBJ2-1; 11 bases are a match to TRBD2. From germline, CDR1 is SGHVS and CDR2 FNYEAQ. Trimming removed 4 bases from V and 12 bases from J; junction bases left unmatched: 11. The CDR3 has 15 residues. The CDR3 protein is CASSSGTSGQGMQFF. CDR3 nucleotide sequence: TGTGCCAGCAGCTCCGGGACTAGCGGCCAAGGCATGCAGTTCTTC.

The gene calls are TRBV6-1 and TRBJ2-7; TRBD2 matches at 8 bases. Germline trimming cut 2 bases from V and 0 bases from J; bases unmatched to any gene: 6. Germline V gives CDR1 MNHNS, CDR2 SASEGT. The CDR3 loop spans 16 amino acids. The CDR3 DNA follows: TGTGCCAGCAGTGAACGGGGGGGCGGAATCTCCTACGAGCAGTACTTC. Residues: CASSERGGGISYEQYF.

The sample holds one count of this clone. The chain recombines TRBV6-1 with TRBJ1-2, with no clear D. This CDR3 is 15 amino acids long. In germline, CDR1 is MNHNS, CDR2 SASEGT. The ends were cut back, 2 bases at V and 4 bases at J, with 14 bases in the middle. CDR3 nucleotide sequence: TGTGCCAGCAGTGAAACCCCAGCTGGACGCTATGGCTACACCTTC. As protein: CASSETPAGRYGYTF.

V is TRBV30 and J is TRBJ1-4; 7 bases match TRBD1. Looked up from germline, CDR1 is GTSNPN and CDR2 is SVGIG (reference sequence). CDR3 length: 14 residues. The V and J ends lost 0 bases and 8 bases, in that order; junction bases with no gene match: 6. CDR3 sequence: CAWSVRQGGEKLFF. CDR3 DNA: TGTGCCTGGAGTGTAAGGCAGGGGGGCGAAAAACTGTTTTTT.

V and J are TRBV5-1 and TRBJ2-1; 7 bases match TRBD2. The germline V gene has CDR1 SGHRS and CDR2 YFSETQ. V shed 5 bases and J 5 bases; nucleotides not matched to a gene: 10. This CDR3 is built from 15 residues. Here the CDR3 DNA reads TGCGCCAGCAGTACATTGGGCGGGACTAACAATGAGCAGTTCTTC. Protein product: CASSTLGGTNNEQFF.